The T cell receptor (beta chain) under discussion was sequenced for a study of patients and donors after allogeneic stem cell transplantation. In TCRdb, the RT-PCR reads were re-called with MiXCR into one record per CDR3 protein. The sample has some 880,000 distinct CDR3 sequences, 15% to 20% seen once. The CDR3 sequence is 20 residues long. Trimming stripped 0 bases from V and 2 bases from J, with 28 bases between. CDR1 and CDR2 from the germline V gene are DFQATT and SNEGSKA (reference sequence). In this sample, this clonotype turned up a few times. This chain joins TRBV20-1 and TRBJ2-5; D may be TRBD1 or TRBD2 (5 bases each). This TCR derives from a human donor who was either an allogeneic HSCT recipient or a stem cell or donor lymphocyte infusion donor (not recorded which). It is not recorded whose cells these are; they may come from a transplant donor. Input material: blood, either unsorted or a sorted T cell fraction (not recorded which). The CDR3 spells CSARDLRGATIRTPQETQYF. CDR3 DNA sequence: TGCAGTGCTAGAGATTTAAGAGGGGCCACAATCCGGACCCCACAAGAGACCCAGTACTTC.